The present T cell receptor (beta chain) was sequenced within a study of T cell responses to AZD1222 COVID-19 vaccine. Comments on this clone: Its matching antigen is unknown.

The CDR3 loop spans 14 amino acids. Germline-derived CDR1 and CDR2 are ENHRY and SYGVKD. With 10 bases removed from V and 9 bases from J, the gap between germline ends came to 19 bases. Study-wide results and limits: A rise in Spike-specific TCR breadth and depth followed two AZD1222 doses.

Using immunoSEQ multiplex PCR, the repertoire was profiled, and TCRdb retains in-frame clones only, with some absent. The sample carries 150,000 to 200,000 clones, 80% to 95% recorded once. The receptor was derived from an adult who received the AZD1222 COVID-19 vaccine. The rearrangement uses TRBV10-3 and TRBJ1-6; tentative D call: TRBD1 (5 bases). The starting material was peripheral blood, obtained 28 days after the second AZD1222 dose. This chain's CDR3 is CASRGEPGSSPLHF. The CDR3 DNA sequence: TGTGCCAGCCGGGGGGAACCGGGTAGTTCACCCCTCCACTTT.